This TCR beta chain was recorded in a study of early T cells in non-severe SARS-CoV-2 infection. There are many counts of this clonotype. TCRdb reprocessed the 5' RACE reads via MiXCR and lists one record per CDR3 protein. The sample carries some 50,000 distinct CDR3 sequences, more than 4.5% recorded once. The V end lost 5 bases, the J end lost 0 bases, and 10 bases lay between the germline ends. Germline V lookup: CDR1 SGHRS, CDR2 YFSETQ. This CDR3 has 14 amino acids. The sequence was collected from an adult who was a healthcare worker with PCR-confirmed SARS-CoV-2 infection or an uninfected control (not recorded which). The starting material was whole blood, obtained at baseline. The chain is built from TRBV5-1 and TRBJ2-3, with D hard to call. CDR3 nucleotide sequence: TGCGCCAGCAGTAGGGCAGCTAGCACAGATACGCAGTATTTT. It yields the protein CASSRAASTDTQYF. Full variable domain (remainder filled in from reference TRBV5-1 and TRBJ2-3): KAGVTQTPRYLIKTRGQQVTLSCSPISGHRSVSWYQQTPGQGLQFLFEYFSETQRNKGNFPGRFSGRQFSNSRSEMNVSTLELGDSALYLCASSRAASTDTQYFGPGTRLTVL.